Each of the 10 T cell receptor beta chains below was sequenced from the same sample in a study of molecular identifiers for immune sequencing clone quantification. A single record per CDR3 protein comes from TCRdb applying MiXCR to the PCR reads. The sample contains about 640,000 distinct CDR3 sequences, 20% of which appear only once. The sequenced material came from naive CD8+ T cells from blood, with Jurkat cell RNA spiked in. As for subset: FACS-sorted CD8+CD4-CCR7+CD45RA+ naive T cells. All receptors derive from a human donor in good health. Some libraries in this study had Jurkat cell RNA spiked in.

A remark on this clonotype: Germline is not matched at one junction end, which may reflect a read error. CDR3 DNA: TGTGCCGGCAGCGCCCCCCATAGGGGGTTCGAGACAGATACGCAGTATTTT. Protein product: CAGSAPHRGFETDTQYF. The chain couples TRBV9 to TRBJ2-3, with D perhaps matching TRBD1 (6 bases). The CDR3 extends over 17 amino acids. Germline V gives CDR1 SGDLS, CDR2 YYNGEE.

This clonotype was seen repeatedly, ten times or more. The J gene is TRBJ2-3, the V gene TRBV7-2; 8 bases are shared with TRBD2. From germline, CDR1 is SGHTA and CDR2 FQGNSA. The CDR3 has 18 residues. V lost 0 bases and J lost 4; bases outside the gene matches: 12. CDR3 coding DNA: TGTGCCAGCAGCTTAGCCGAGGACGACAGCGGGAGCTCAGATACGCAGTATTTT. This codes for CASSLAEDDSGSSDTQYF.

This clonotype was seen ten or more times. J is TRBJ2-1 and V is TRBV4-1, with unresolved D. V lost 1 base to trimming and J lost 9 bases, with 10 bases between them. The CDR3 runs 13 residues. Germline CDR1 and CDR2: MGHRA and YSYEKL. In DNA, the CDR3 is TGCGCCAGCAGCCAAGTTTTGACCGGTGAGCAGTTCTTC. Protein sequence: CASSQVLTGEQFF.

This clonotype has at least ten counts. The chain recombines TRBV21-1 with TRBJ2-4; whether TRBD2, the table's D call, matches the DNA was not checked. TRBV21-1 has pseudogene status. This CDR3 is 16 amino acids long. This CDR3 reads CASSKGGPRAKNIQYF. In DNA form, the CDR3 reads TGTGCCAGCAGCAAAGGGGGCCCCAGAGCCAAAAACATTCAGTACTTC.

In the case of this clonotype: One base away lies a much larger clone, so this may be a sequencing read error. The chain uses TRBV6-6 and TRBJ2-7; the D gene is possibly TRBD1 (5 bases). The germline V gene has CDR1 MNHNY and CDR2 SVGAGI (reference sequence). V gave up 0 bases and J gave up 3 bases, with 18 bases separating them. The CDR3 consists of 17 residues. CDR3 loop: CASSYSSLGDSNYEQYF. The DNA of the CDR3 is TGTGCCAGCAGTTACTCGTCCCTAGGGGATTCTAACTACGAGCAGTACTTC.

This clonotype was seen only a few times. V and J are TRBV28 and TRBJ2-3; 7 bases fit TRBD1. This CDR3 is built from 15 residues. From germline, CDR1 is MDHEN and CDR2 SYDVKM. V was clipped by 5 bases and J by 4 bases; unmatched bases: 9. CDR3 sequence: CASSLLVQGADTQYF. The CDR3 nucleotides are TGTGCCAGCAGTCTCCTTGTCCAGGGGGCAGATACGCAGTATTTT.

This clonotype was recorded a few times. The chain couples TRBV7-9 to TRBJ2-5; 10 nucleotides agree with TRBD2. Trimming cost V 4 bases and J 4 bases; bases outside gene matches: 6. CDR1 SEHNR and CDR2 FQNEAQ come from the germline V gene (reference sequence). The CDR3 spans 15 residues. CDR3 protein: CASSSGLALRETQYF. CDR3 sequence (DNA): TGTGCCAGCAGCTCGGGACTAGCGCTTCGAGAGACCCAGTACTTC.

This rearrangement joins TRBV11-3 to TRBJ2-2; D remains ambiguous. Germline values: CDR1 SGHNT, CDR2 YENEEA. This CDR3 is 14 amino acids long. Trimming cost V 4 bases and J 2 bases, with 8 bases left between them. Here the CDR3 DNA reads TGTGCCAGCAGCTCGAACTATAACACCGGGGAGCTGTTTTTT. Encoded protein: CASSSNYNTGELFF.

This clonotype was observed a few times. The J gene is TRBJ2-1, the V gene TRBV20-1, with 7 bases fitting TRBD1. The ends lost 0 bases at V and 2 bases at J; junction bases unmatched: 7. Germline CDR1 DFQATT, CDR2 SNEGSKA (reference sequence). CDR3 length: 16 residues. The CDR3 sequence is CSARDRQGATYNEQFF. The CDR3 coding sequence is TGCAGTGCTAGAGACCGACAGGGAGCTACCTACAATGAGCAGTTCTTC.

V and J are TRBV19 and TRBJ2-7; TRBD1 matches 11 bases. There are 15 residues in the CDR3. After removal of 1 base from V and 8 bases from J, the junction contained 7 bases not matched to a gene. Germline V lookup: CDR1 LNHDA, CDR2 SQIVND (reference sequence). CDR3 protein: CASSIVPGQGDKQYF. The CDR3 coding sequence is TGTGCCAGTAGTATAGTCCCGGGACAGGGGGACAAGCAGTACTTC.